This TCR beta chain was sequenced during a study of blood T cell repertoires in COVID-19. The overall study: Acute and convalescent COVID-19 samples came from the United States, Italy and Spain. In each case, the material was cDNA or gDNA derived from T cells, B-cell-depleted T cells, or PBMCs.

Germline V gives CDR1 LGHNA, CDR2 YSLEER. This CDR3 is built from 16 residues. Between the trimmed V and J ends, which lost 1 base and 8 bases, there was a span of 15 bases. Per the original data handling: The assay estimated nucleated cells by amplifying reference gene primers. Data came from immunoSEQ multiplex PCR; TCRdb stores just in-frame clones and leaves some out. V, J and clone size derive from that table, while D and trimming were established from the DNA sequence. The sample yields over 250,000 clones, roughly 80% seen once. Followed longitudinally, the Seattle patients had been enrolled during active infection.

The chain has TRBV4-3 and TRBJ1-6, with D possibly matching TRBD1 (6 bases). The receptor's source is a human donor with COVID-19, enrolled during active disease. The donor label of this sample is uncertain. The material sequenced was peripheral blood. This chain's CDR3 is CASSQGGGPGYSPLHF. The CDR3 nucleotides read TGCGCCAGCAGCCAAGGGGGGGGGCCGGGTTATTCACCCCTCCACTTT.